The source of this T cell receptor beta chain is a study of memory CD8 T cells in hepatitis C reinfection. The germline V and J ends were trimmed by 11 bases and 0 bases, with 18 bases remaining between them. From germline, CDR1 is ENHRY and CDR2 SYGVKD. The CDR3 consists of 15 residues. Time point reported: pre-reinfection, 55 to 20 weeks before reinfection detection. TCR sequencing was done directly ex vivo on sorted cells, without expansion in vitro. Using immunoSEQ multiplex PCR, the repertoire was profiled, and TCRdb retains in-frame clones only, with some absent. The sample consists of over 45,000 clones, 89% of them appearing once.

The chain links TRBV10-3 to TRBJ2-3; possible D gene TRBD1, 6 bases. This TCR derives from a man younger than 35 with hepatitis C virus infection. The source material was naive CD8+ T cells sorted from blood. Here the CDR3 DNA reads TGTGCCTCTGATGGGACACCTTCTAGCACAGATACGCAGTATTTT. Its translation: CASDGTPSSTDTQYF.